This entry lists 23 T cell receptor beta chains sequenced from one sample in a study of blood T cell repertoires in COVID-19. Using immunoSEQ multiplex PCR, the repertoire was profiled, and TCRdb retains in-frame clones only, with some absent. There are about 180,000 clones in the sample; approximately 83% occur only once, and 3% to 3.5% lies in the top ten. Sequenced sample: peripheral blood. The receptors here all came from a man in his 60s with acute or convalescent COVID-19.

This chain joins TRBV3-1 (or the pseudogene TRBV3-2) and TRBJ1-2, with D tentatively TRBD1 (5 bases). The germline V gene has CDR1 LGHDT and CDR2 YNNKEL (reference sequence). The CDR3 is made up of 13 amino acids. Between the trimmed V and J ends, which lost 6 bases and 2 bases, there was a span of 10 bases. The CDR3 is CASSYTGNYGYTF. The CDR3 DNA reads TGTGCCAGCAGTTATACAGGAAACTATGGCTACACCTTC.

The rearrangement links TRBV9 to TRBJ2-7; TRBD2 aligns across 11 bases. This CDR3 has 21 residues. Germline V lookup: CDR1 SGDLS, CDR2 YYNGEE. The ends lost 0 bases at V and 6 bases at J; junction bases unmatched: 23. The CDR3 spells CASSVGAGELSSGRFAPEQYF. For the CDR3, the DNA is TGTGCCAGCAGCGTAGGAGCAGGGGAACTTTCTAGCGGGAGGTTCGCCCCCGAGCAGTACTTC. Based on the CDR3 plus reference TRBV9 and TRBJ2-7, the full variable domain is DSGVTQTPKHLITATGQRVTLRCSPRSGDLSVYWYQQSLDQGLQFLIQYYNGEERAKGNILERFSAQQFPDLHSELNLSSLELGDSALYFCASSVGAGELSSGRFAPEQYFGPGTRLTVT.

This clone appeared once. The rearrangement uses TRBV3-1 (or the pseudogene TRBV3-2) and TRBJ2-1; TRBD2 agrees at 13 bases. The germline V gene encodes CDR1 LGHDT and CDR2 YNNKEL (reference sequence). V shed 2 bases and J 7 bases; nucleotides not matched to a gene: 11. This CDR3 has 18 amino acids. CDR3: CASSQNSGLAGAGNEQFF. The CDR3 DNA sequence: TGTGCCAGCAGCCAAAACTCTGGACTAGCGGGGGCGGGGAATGAGCAGTTCTTC.

The chain uses TRBV28 and TRBJ2-1, with 8 bases aligning to TRBD2. This CDR3 is 16 amino acids long. The V and J ends lost 4 bases and 8 bases, in that order; junction bases with no gene match: 13. Looked up from germline, CDR1 is MDHEN and CDR2 is SYDVKM. CDR3: CASSSGGSGNRDEQFF. The CDR3 DNA follows: TGTGCCAGCAGTTCCGGAGGTAGCGGGAACAGGGATGAGCAGTTCTTC.

This sequence joins TRBV18 and TRBJ2-7; TRBD1 agrees at 9 bases. The CDR3 totals 15 residues. CDR1 is KGHSH and CDR2 is LQKENI in the germline V gene. With 2 bases clipped from V and 6 bases from J, the junction kept 8 bases outside the gene matches. The CDR3 nucleotides are TGTGCCAGCTCACCATTGGACAGGGGAAAGCGCGAGCAGTACTTC. Its protein product is CASSPLDRGKREQYF. Variable domain in full (rest from reference TRBV18 and TRBJ2-7): NAGVMQNPRHLVRRRGQEARLRCSPMKGHSHVYWYRQLPEEGLKFMVYLQKENIIDESGMPKERFSAEFPKEGPSILRIQQVVRGDSAAYFCASSPLDRGKREQYFGPGTRLTVT.

The chain recombines TRBV7-8 with TRBJ2-7; D is unclear. V was pared by 3 bases and J by 2 bases, with 11 bases between. CDR1 SGHVS and CDR2 FQNEAQ come from the germline V gene. The CDR3 extends over 14 amino acids. The chain's CDR3 is CASSLHRFPYEQYF. The CDR3 bases are TGTGCCAGCAGCTTGCACAGATTCCCCTACGAGCAGTACTTC.

This chain uses TRBV4-1 with TRBJ2-3; D perhaps matches TRBD2 (5 bases). The CDR3 covers 17 residues. Germline values: CDR1 MGHRA, CDR2 YSYEKL. V gave up 0 bases and J gave up 4 bases, with 17 bases separating them. The CDR3 here is CASSQDWGVAPADTQYF. The CDR3 DNA follows: TGCGCCAGCAGCCAAGACTGGGGAGTAGCCCCGGCAGATACGCAGTATTTT.

This chain connects TRBV7-6 to TRBJ2-7; TRBD2 agrees at 11 bases. There are 16 residues in the CDR3. Trimming cost V 3 bases and J 2 bases; bases outside gene matches: 6. Germline lookup yields CDR1 SGHVS and CDR2 FNYEAQ. The CDR3 DNA is TGTGCCAGCAGCTTTGGGCTAGCGGGAGGTACCTACGAGCAGTACTTC. Translated: CASSFGLAGGTYEQYF.

This chain links TRBV18 with TRBJ2-1; 11 nucleotides line up with TRBD2. CDR1 and CDR2 (germline): KGHSH, LQKENI. This CDR3 is built from 16 residues. J lost 2 bases, V lost 3 bases, and 3 bases had no gene match. The CDR3 coding sequence is TGTGCCAGCTCACCTTTAGCGGGAGGGGCCTACAATGAGCAGTTCTTC. Translation: CASSPLAGGAYNEQFF. The full variable domain, completed using reference TRBV18 and TRBJ2-1, is NAGVMQNPRHLVRRRGQEARLRCSPMKGHSHVYWYRQLPEEGLKFMVYLQKENIIDESGMPKERFSAEFPKEGPSILRIQQVVRGDSAAYFCASSPLAGGAYNEQFFGPGTRLTVL.

The CDR3 protein is CASSLRTRNTEAFF. Here the CDR3 DNA reads TGTGCCAGCAGCTTGAGGACAAGAAACACTGAAGCTTTCTTT. The chain carries TRBV7-9 and TRBJ1-1; a weak D match, TRBD1 (5 bases). Germline V gives CDR1 SEHNR, CDR2 FQNEAQ (reference sequence). The V end was cut by 3 bases, the J end by 2 bases, with 10 bases between. The CDR3 contains 14 residues. Based on the CDR3 plus reference TRBV7-9 and TRBJ1-1, the full variable domain is DTGVSQNPRHKITKRGQNVTFRCDPISEHNRLYWYRQTLGQGPEFLTYFQNEAQLEKSRLLSDRFSAERPKGSFSTLEIQRTEQGDSAMYLCASSLRTRNTEAFFGQGTRLTVV.

This chain joins TRBV19 and TRBJ2-2; 10 bases agree with TRBD2. Trimming at V came to 10 bases and at J to 4 bases, leaving 9 bases not matched to a gene. The CDR3 runs 15 residues. The V gene's germline CDR1 is LNHDA and CDR2 SQIVND (reference sequence). The CDR3 DNA is TGTGCCACCTTGAGCGGGAGGGCCCTCACCGGGGAGCTGTTTTTT. It encodes CATLSGRALTGELFF.

This sequence joins TRBV7-2 and TRBJ2-1; 9 bases agree with TRBD2. V gave up 6 bases and J gave up 9 bases; unmatched junction bases: 15. Per germline, CDR1 SGHTA and CDR2 FQGNSA. The CDR3 is 16 amino acids. The CDR3 region has the DNA TGTGCCAGCAGACTACAACCGGGACTAGCCTTGGGTGAGCAGTTCTTC. This codes for CASRLQPGLALGEQFF.

A single count supports this clone. The genes are TRBV27 and TRBJ1-2, with 7 bases matching TRBD1. The junction had 9 bases not matched to a gene; V was cut back by 4 bases and J by 4 bases. The CDR3 runs 15 residues. From germline, CDR1 is MNHEY and CDR2 SMNVEV (reference sequence). The CDR3 DNA reads TGTGCCAGCAGTTCATACCGGGACAGCCTCTATGGCTACACCTTC. As protein: CASSSYRDSLYGYTF.

The J gene is TRBJ2-7, the V gene TRBV7-2; 10 bases agree with TRBD2. CDR1 and CDR2 (germline): SGHTA, FQGNSA. Trimming removed 5 bases from V and 0 bases from J; junction bases left unmatched: 7. This CDR3 contains 16 residues. Here the CDR3 reads CASSPAGTSVSYEQYF. DNA for the CDR3: TGTGCCAGCAGCCCAGCGGGGACTAGCGTCTCCTACGAGCAGTACTTC.

The chain has TRBV5-1 and TRBJ1-2, with D possibly TRBD1 on 6 matching bases. The V end was cut by 4 bases, the J end by 8 bases, with 18 bases between. The CDR3 length is 14 residues. Per the germline V gene, CDR1 is SGHRS and CDR2 is YFSETQ. CDR3 sequence: CASSPYGTGFGYTF. The CDR3 region has the DNA TGCGCCAGCAGCCCCTACGGAACAGGGTTCGGCTACACCTTC.

This clone was recorded only once. This rearrangement joins TRBV4-3 to TRBJ1-2, with D perhaps TRBD1 (5 bases). Trimming left V 1 base short and J 4 bases short, with 13 bases between. The CDR3 runs 15 residues. In germline, CDR1 is LGHNA, CDR2 YSLEER. The CDR3 DNA reads as TGCGCCAGCAGCCAAGGGACACCTAGGAGCTATGGCTACACCTTC. Amino acid sequence: CASSQGTPRSYGYTF.

Only one count was recorded for this clone. The V gene is TRBV2, the J gene TRBJ2-5, with 8 bases matching TRBD2. There are 14 residues in the CDR3. Trimming cost V 6 bases and J 5 bases; bases outside gene matches: 8. The germline gives CDR1 SNHLY, CDR2 FYNNEI. The CDR3 reads CASRFLAGHETQYF. As DNA, the CDR3 is TGTGCCAGCAGGTTCCTAGCGGGTCATGAGACCCAGTACTTC.

The chain carries TRBV5-8 and TRBJ2-5; 8 positions match TRBD1. V shed 4 bases, J shed 6 bases, and the junction held 11 bases outside the gene matches. The germline CDR1 and CDR2 sequences are SGHTS and YDEGEE. CDR3 length: 15 amino acids. CDR3 residues: CASSPGTGFSQTQYF. In DNA form, the CDR3 reads TGTGCCAGCAGCCCCGGGACAGGTTTTTCGCAGACCCAGTACTTC. The variable domain in full, with the rest retrieved from reference TRBV5-8 and TRBJ2-5, is EAGVTQSPTHLIKTRGQQATLRCSPISGHTSVYWYQQALGLGLQFLLWYDEGEERNRGNFPPRFSGRQFPNYSSELNVNALELEDSALYLCASSPGTGFSQTQYFGPGTRLLVL.

This chain uses TRBV27 with TRBJ2-1; D is uncertain. Germline V gives CDR1 MNHEY, CDR2 SMNVEV (reference sequence). The CDR3 is made up of 15 amino acids. Trimming shortened V by 1 base and J by 4 bases, and 11 bases separated the two germline ends. DNA of the CDR3: TGTGCCAGCAGTTTATTAGGAGTTCAATACAATGAGCAGTTCTTC. Its protein product is CASSLLGVQYNEQFF.

The chain has TRBV9 and TRBJ2-3; 12 bases align to TRBD2. V shed 2 bases and J 0 bases; nucleotides not matched to a gene: 4. The germline V gene encodes CDR1 SGDLS and CDR2 YYNGEE. The CDR3 extends over 17 amino acids. CDR3 DNA: TGTGCCAGCAGCGTCCGGGGACTAGCGGGTAGCACAGATACGCAGTATTTT. As protein: CASSVRGLAGSTDTQYF. Full variable domain (missing parts from reference TRBV9 and TRBJ2-3): DSGVTQTPKHLITATGQRVTLRCSPRSGDLSVYWYQQSLDQGLQFLIQYYNGEERAKGNILERFSAQQFPDLHSELNLSSLELGDSALYFCASSVRGLAGSTDTQYFGPGTRLTVL.

This clone has only a few counts. This chain joins TRBV7-9 and TRBJ2-1; TRBD2 aligns across 7 bases. This CDR3 region has 14 residues. Germline V gene lookup returns CDR1 SEHNR and CDR2 FQNEAQ (reference sequence). With V trimmed by 4 bases and J by 6 bases, 6 bases remained unmatched. This chain's CDR3 is CASSSRVAGNEQFF. Here the CDR3 DNA reads TGTGCCAGCAGCTCCCGGGTAGCGGGCAATGAGCAGTTCTTC. The full variable domain, with the rest looked up from reference TRBV7-9 and TRBJ2-1, is DTGVSQNPRHKITKRGQNVTFRCDPISEHNRLYWYRQTLGQGPEFLTYFQNEAQLEKSRLLSDRFSAERPKGSFSTLEIQRTEQGDSAMYLCASSSRVAGNEQFFGPGTRLTVL.

V is TRBV7-9 and J is TRBJ2-3; D possibly corresponds to TRBD2 (6 bases). V lost 5 bases and J 6 bases, leaving 21 bases between the germline ends. Germline-derived CDR1 and CDR2 are SEHNR and FQNEAQ (reference sequence). CDR3 length equals 16 residues. The DNA of the CDR3 is TGTGCCAGCAGCCCCGGGGACGGGGGACTCAGGGATACGCAGTATTTT. As protein: CASSPGDGGLRDTQYF.

This sequence joins TRBV6-6 and TRBJ1-1; the D gene is possibly TRBD1 (5 bases). This CDR3 comprises 11 residues. Trimming cost V 8 bases and J 4 bases, with 8 bases left between them. The germline V gene has CDR1 MNHNY and CDR2 SVGAGI (reference sequence). CDR3 nucleotide sequence: TGTGCCAGCCTTAGGGGCACTGAAGCTTTCTTT. Its translation: CASLRGTEAFF.